This TCR beta chain was recovered during a study of CD8 T cells in ankylosing spondylitis. General observations from the study: Clones linked to disease were reported to show significant enrichment in matched ankylosing spondylitis synovial fluid. Among TCR beta sequences, a motif of roughly 8 highly homologous variants appeared characteristic of ankylosing spondylitis blood.

This CDR3 has 17 amino acids. With regard to this clonotype: What it binds is not known.

Preparation of TCR beta libraries was done by quantitative 5'-RACE with molecular barcodes. One entry per CDR3 protein, called by TCRdb with MiXCR from the 5' RACE reads. The table shows a few hundred thousand distinct CDR3 sequences, with around 21% occurring only once. J is TRBJ2-6 and V is TRBV12-3 or TRBV12-4, with TRBD1 as a possible D gene (5 bases). The material sequenced was blood, either unsorted or a sorted T cell fraction (not recorded which). This sequence was found in a female donor with ankylosing spondylitis or in good health (not recorded which). CDR3 amino acids: CTISFGNRSPGANVLTF. CDR3 nucleotide sequence: TGTACCATCTCCTTTGGGAACAGGTCCCCTGGGGCCAACGTCCTGACTTTC.